The rows below give T cell receptor beta chains drawn from one sample of a study of blood T cell repertoires in COVID-19. Profiled with immunoSEQ multiplex PCR; TCRdb holds only in-frame clones, not every one. The table shows under 90,000 clones, with 80% to 85% occurring only once. The sequencing sample was made of peripheral blood. The receptors shown here come from a woman aged 80 or over with active or convalescent COVID-19. Each CDR3 is given with its conserved first and last residue. The order of the fields is D gene, CDR3 length, clone size, V gene, J gene, CDR3 DNA, CDR3 protein. The D gene is left open where the match is weak. Clone size, where shown, is once, few, many, or a class for clones that have expanded.

d_call: TRBD1; cdr3_length: 15; clone_size: .; v_call: TRBV7-3; j_call: TRBJ2-3; cdr3_nt: TGTGCCAGCAGCTCGGGACAGACAATCACAGATACGCAGTATTTT; cdr3_aa: CASSSGQTITDTQYF
d_call: TRBD2; cdr3_length: 18; clone_size: .; v_call: TRBV7-3; j_call: TRBJ2-3; cdr3_nt: TGTGCCAGCAGCTTAAACAGCGGGGGGGCCCGAGTAACAGATACGCAGTATTTT; cdr3_aa: CASSLNSGGARVTDTQYF
d_call: .; cdr3_length: 13; clone_size: .; v_call: TRBV6-5; j_call: TRBJ2-3; cdr3_nt: TGTGCCAGCAGTTATCAGGGCACAGATACGCAGTATTTT; cdr3_aa: CASSYQGTDTQYF
d_call: TRBD1; cdr3_length: 14; clone_size: .; v_call: TRBV30; j_call: TRBJ1-1; cdr3_nt: TGTGCCTGGACGAGGGACAGGAGATACTTTGAAGCTTTCTTT; cdr3_aa: CAWTRDRRYFEAFF
d_call: .; cdr3_length: 14; clone_size: .; v_call: TRBV12-5; j_call: TRBJ2-6; cdr3_nt: TGTGCTAGTGGCCGGGGTTCTGGGGCCAACGTCCTGACTTTC; cdr3_aa: CASGRGSGANVLTF
d_call: .; cdr3_length: 13; clone_size: .; v_call: TRBV18; j_call: TRBJ2-1; cdr3_nt: TGTGCCAGCTCACCGGGCCCGAACAATGAGCAGTTCTTC; cdr3_aa: CASSPGPNNEQFF
d_call: .; cdr3_length: 15; clone_size: .; v_call: TRBV5-1; j_call: TRBJ1-1; cdr3_nt: TGCGCCAGCAGCCTACAGGGTGGGGGGAACACTGAAGCTTTCTTT; cdr3_aa: CASSLQGGGNTEAFF
d_call: TRBD1; cdr3_length: 14; clone_size: few; v_call: TRBV7-9; j_call: TRBJ2-2; cdr3_nt: TGTGCCAGCATTACTAACAGGGGAACCGGGGAGCTGTTTTTT; cdr3_aa: CASITNRGTGELFF
d_call: .; cdr3_length: 15; clone_size: .; v_call: TRBV19; j_call: TRBJ1-2; cdr3_nt: TGTGCCAGTATGAGTGGTACAGCCCATAACTATGGCTACACCTTC; cdr3_aa: CASMSGTAHNYGYTF
d_call: TRBD2; cdr3_length: 17; clone_size: .; v_call: TRBV14; j_call: TRBJ2-1; cdr3_nt: TGTGCCAGCAGCCAACGACTAGCGGGGCAACCCTACAATGAGCAGTTCTTC; cdr3_aa: CASSQRLAGQPYNEQFF
d_call: .; cdr3_length: 13; clone_size: .; v_call: TRBV19; j_call: TRBJ1-1; cdr3_nt: TGTGCCAGTAGTGTACATGCTGGCACTGAAGCTTTCTTT; cdr3_aa: CASSVHAGTEAFF
d_call: .; cdr3_length: 12; clone_size: once; v_call: TRBV7-2; j_call: TRBJ2-7; cdr3_nt: TGTGCCAGCAGCTTAGGCCCGGGCGAGCAGTACTTC; cdr3_aa: CASSLGPGEQYF
d_call: TRBD2; cdr3_length: 15; clone_size: .; v_call: TRBV9; j_call: TRBJ2-7; cdr3_nt: TGTGCCAGCAGCACCTTAGCGGGGCCGCCCTACGAGCAGTACTTC; cdr3_aa: CASSTLAGPPYEQYF
d_call: TRBD2; cdr3_length: 18; clone_size: .; v_call: TRBV11-3; j_call: TRBJ2-1; cdr3_nt: TGTGCCAGCAGCTTGGGCGGACTAGCGGGGGGCCACTACAATGAGCAGTTCTTC; cdr3_aa: CASSLGGLAGGHYNEQFF
d_call: .; cdr3_length: 13; clone_size: .; v_call: TRBV6-4; j_call: TRBJ1-1; cdr3_nt: TGTGCCAGCAGGAGGTCCGGTGGGACTGAAGCTTTCTTT; cdr3_aa: CASRRSGGTEAFF
d_call: TRBD2; cdr3_length: 16; clone_size: medium-sized; v_call: TRBV9; j_call: TRBJ2-1; cdr3_nt: TGTGCCAGCAGCCCCCGACTAGCGGCTGCCTACAATGAGCAGTTCTTC; cdr3_aa: CASSPRLAAAYNEQFF
d_call: .; cdr3_length: 15; clone_size: .; v_call: TRBV5-6; j_call: TRBJ2-2; cdr3_nt: TGTGCCAGCAGCTTGGTGACAGCTCTCACCGGGGAGCTGTTTTTT; cdr3_aa: CASSLVTALTGELFF
d_call: TRBD1; cdr3_length: 13; clone_size: .; v_call: TRBV6-2/TRBV6-3; j_call: TRBJ2-7; cdr3_nt: TGTGCCAGCAGCCCGGGACAGAACTACGAGCAGTACTTC; cdr3_aa: CASSPGQNYEQYF
d_call: .; cdr3_length: 12; clone_size: .; v_call: TRBV7-2; j_call: TRBJ1-2; cdr3_nt: TGTGCCAGCAGCTTAGCGGGGGGGGGCTACACCTTC; cdr3_aa: CASSLAGGGYTF
d_call: TRBD1; cdr3_length: 16; clone_size: .; v_call: TRBV7-7; j_call: TRBJ2-2; cdr3_nt: TGTGCTAGCAGCATCAGACCGGGACAGGGACCCGGGGAGCTGTTTTTT; cdr3_aa: CASSIRPGQGPGELFF
d_call: TRBD2; cdr3_length: 21; clone_size: once; v_call: TRBV6-2/TRBV6-3; j_call: TRBJ2-1; cdr3_nt: TGTGCCAGCAGTTATCCGGCCGACAGGAGTCTAGCGGGACCGTTCTACAATGAGCAGTTCTTC; cdr3_aa: CASSYPADRSLAGPFYNEQFF
d_call: .; cdr3_length: 14; clone_size: .; v_call: TRBV30; j_call: TRBJ1-6; cdr3_nt: TGTGCCTGGAGTTTTGTCGGGGATGGGTCACCCCTCCACTTT; cdr3_aa: CAWSFVGDGSPLHF
d_call: .; cdr3_length: 10; clone_size: few; v_call: TRBV29-1; j_call: TRBJ2-1; cdr3_nt: TGCAGCGTTGTGTCCGAGGAGCAGTTCTTC; cdr3_aa: CSVVSEEQFF
d_call: .; cdr3_length: 16; clone_size: .; v_call: TRBV6-2/TRBV6-3; j_call: TRBJ1-3; cdr3_nt: TGTGCCAGCAGTTACTCGCAGGGATCCTCTGGAAACACCATATATTTT; cdr3_aa: CASSYSQGSSGNTIYF
d_call: TRBD1; cdr3_length: 14; clone_size: .; v_call: TRBV11-3; j_call: TRBJ1-1; cdr3_nt: TGTGCCAGCAGCTTCAGGGGGCGAGACACTGAAGCTTTCTTT; cdr3_aa: CASSFRGRDTEAFF
d_call: .; cdr3_length: 12; clone_size: .; v_call: TRBV19; j_call: TRBJ1-2; cdr3_nt: TGTGCCTCGCGGAGGGAGGAAGGTGGCTACACCTTC; cdr3_aa: CASRREEGGYTF
d_call: .; cdr3_length: 15; clone_size: .; v_call: TRBV7-8; j_call: TRBJ2-7; cdr3_nt: TGTGCCAGCAGCTTGCCGGGACAACCCTCCTACGAGCAGTACTTC; cdr3_aa: CASSLPGQPSYEQYF
d_call: .; cdr3_length: 12; clone_size: .; v_call: TRBV30; j_call: TRBJ2-7; cdr3_nt: TGTGCCTGGAGTGACAGGTCCCGCGAGCAGTACTTC; cdr3_aa: CAWSDRSREQYF
d_call: TRBD2; cdr3_length: 14; clone_size: few; v_call: TRBV5-4; j_call: TRBJ2-1; cdr3_nt: TGTGCCAGCTTTGCGGGAGACTCCTACAATGAGCAGTTCTTC; cdr3_aa: CASFAGDSYNEQFF
d_call: .; cdr3_length: 15; clone_size: .; v_call: TRBV18; j_call: TRBJ1-3; cdr3_nt: TGTGCCAGCTCACCACTTGAGGACTCTGGAAACACCATATATTTT; cdr3_aa: CASSPLEDSGNTIYF
d_call: TRBD2; cdr3_length: 14; clone_size: .; v_call: TRBV7-2; j_call: TRBJ2-4; cdr3_nt: TGTGCCAGCAGCTCCTTGGTCCGGGAGGGCATTCAGTACTTC; cdr3_aa: CASSSLVREGIQYF
d_call: .; cdr3_length: 16; clone_size: .; v_call: TRBV7-9; j_call: TRBJ2-7; cdr3_nt: TGTGCCAGCAGCTTAGCCCCCGCAGGGAACTCCTACGAGCAGTACTTC; cdr3_aa: CASSLAPAGNSYEQYF
d_call: TRBD2; cdr3_length: 15; clone_size: .; v_call: TRBV7-2; j_call: TRBJ2-3; cdr3_nt: TGTGCCAGCAGCTTAGGGACTAGCAGGGGTGCTACGCAGTATTTT; cdr3_aa: CASSLGTSRGATQYF
d_call: TRBD1; cdr3_length: 17; clone_size: .; v_call: TRBV6-2/TRBV6-3; j_call: TRBJ1-5; cdr3_nt: TGTGCCAGCAGTCAGGGCACAGGGGGCCTACCCCATCAGCCCCAGCATTTT; cdr3_aa: CASSQGTGGLPHQPQHF
d_call: TRBD2; cdr3_length: 16; clone_size: .; v_call: TRBV6-2/TRBV6-3; j_call: TRBJ2-7; cdr3_nt: TGTGCCAGCAGTCTCTCACTAGCGGGGAGCTCCTACGAGCAGTACTTC; cdr3_aa: CASSLSLAGSSYEQYF
d_call: .; cdr3_length: 13; clone_size: .; v_call: TRBV19; j_call: TRBJ1-5; cdr3_nt: TGTGCCAGTAGTATTGGGCAGTCTCAGCCCCAGCATTTT; cdr3_aa: CASSIGQSQPQHF
d_call: TRBD1; cdr3_length: 14; clone_size: .; v_call: TRBV28; j_call: TRBJ1-3; cdr3_nt: TGTGCCAGCAGTAAACAGGGGGCGGAATACACCATATATTTT; cdr3_aa: CASSKQGAEYTIYF
d_call: .; cdr3_length: 15; clone_size: .; v_call: TRBV7-2; j_call: TRBJ1-1; cdr3_nt: TGTGCCAGCAGCTCCACATGGACCAGCGGTACTGAAGCTTTCTTT; cdr3_aa: CASSSTWTSGTEAFF
d_call: .; cdr3_length: 17; clone_size: .; v_call: TRBV21-1; j_call: TRBJ2-5; cdr3_nt: TGTGCCCGTGAAGCTCCGGGACTAGTCATCGTCATTGAGACCCAGTACTTC; cdr3_aa: CAREAPGLVIVIETQYF
d_call: TRBD1; cdr3_length: 14; clone_size: .; v_call: TRBV19; j_call: TRBJ1-2; cdr3_nt: TGTGCCAGTAGGGACAGGGGGCTTATCTATGGCTACACCTTC; cdr3_aa: CASRDRGLIYGYTF
d_call: .; cdr3_length: 14; clone_size: .; v_call: TRBV24-1; j_call: TRBJ2-1; cdr3_nt: TGTGCCACCAGTGATTCGGGCGGGAACAATGAGCAGTTCTTC; cdr3_aa: CATSDSGGNNEQFF
d_call: TRBD1; cdr3_length: 15; clone_size: .; v_call: TRBV4-3; j_call: TRBJ1-4; cdr3_nt: TGCGCCAGCAGCCAAGAGCGCGGGACAGCCCAAAAACTGTTTTTT; cdr3_aa: CASSQERGTAQKLFF
d_call: .; cdr3_length: 14; clone_size: .; v_call: TRBV28; j_call: TRBJ1-2; cdr3_nt: TGTGCCAGCAGTTTACAAGGGGCGGACTATGGCTACACCTTC; cdr3_aa: CASSLQGADYGYTF
d_call: TRBD2; cdr3_length: 15; clone_size: few; v_call: TRBV29-1; j_call: TRBJ2-2; cdr3_nt: TGCAGCGTTGGAACGGGACTAGTGCCCACCGGGGAGCTGTTTTTT; cdr3_aa: CSVGTGLVPTGELFF
d_call: .; cdr3_length: 14; clone_size: .; v_call: TRBV5-5; j_call: TRBJ2-7; cdr3_nt: TGTGCCAGCAGCCCTGGACTGGCAACCTACGAGCAGTACTTC; cdr3_aa: CASSPGLATYEQYF
d_call: TRBD1; cdr3_length: 17; clone_size: .; v_call: TRBV28; j_call: TRBJ1-5; cdr3_nt: TGTGCCAGCAGTCTTGCCCTTGGACAGGGGGCCAATCAGCCCCAGCATTTT; cdr3_aa: CASSLALGQGANQPQHF
d_call: TRBD1; cdr3_length: 15; clone_size: .; v_call: TRBV18; j_call: TRBJ1-1; cdr3_nt: TGTGCCAGCTCACTGGGACAGGGGATCAACACTGAAGCTTTCTTT; cdr3_aa: CASSLGQGINTEAFF
d_call: TRBD1; cdr3_length: 15; clone_size: .; v_call: TRBV18; j_call: TRBJ1-1; cdr3_nt: TGTGCCAGCTCACCACCGAACAGGGGTAACACTGAAGCTTTCTTT; cdr3_aa: CASSPPNRGNTEAFF
d_call: .; cdr3_length: 14; clone_size: .; v_call: TRBV19; j_call: TRBJ2-5; cdr3_nt: TGTGCCAGTAGTATCCAGGGGGGAGGAGAGACCCAGTACTTC; cdr3_aa: CASSIQGGGETQYF
d_call: .; cdr3_length: 13; clone_size: .; v_call: TRBV6-5; j_call: TRBJ1-2; cdr3_nt: TGTGCCAGCAGGACCACGACAGTTTATGGCTACACCTTC; cdr3_aa: CASRTTTVYGYTF
d_call: TRBD2; cdr3_length: 16; clone_size: .; v_call: TRBV11-2; j_call: TRBJ2-1; cdr3_nt: TGTGCCAGCCTCTCCGGGACTAGCGGGAGCAGGAGTGAGCAGTTCTTC; cdr3_aa: CASLSGTSGSRSEQFF
d_call: .; cdr3_length: 12; clone_size: .; v_call: TRBV6-5; j_call: TRBJ1-1; cdr3_nt: TGTGCCATCCAAGCTTCGTCGGGGAAAGCTTTCTTT; cdr3_aa: CAIQASSGKAFF
d_call: .; cdr3_length: 15; clone_size: few; v_call: TRBV7-2; j_call: TRBJ2-1; cdr3_nt: TGTGCCAGCAGCCCGCGGGCCATCTCCTACAATGAGCAGTTCTTC; cdr3_aa: CASSPRAISYNEQFF
d_call: TRBD2; cdr3_length: 17; clone_size: few; v_call: TRBV5-4; j_call: TRBJ2-3; cdr3_nt: TGTGCCAGCAGCTTGTTTCTAGCGGGAACCCACACAGATACGCAGTATTTT; cdr3_aa: CASSLFLAGTHTDTQYF
d_call: TRBD2; cdr3_length: 16; clone_size: .; v_call: TRBV24-1; j_call: TRBJ2-5; cdr3_nt: TGTGCCACCAGTGATGGACTAGCGGGAGTGGCAGAGACCCAGTACTTC; cdr3_aa: CATSDGLAGVAETQYF
d_call: .; cdr3_length: 14; clone_size: .; v_call: TRBV5-6; j_call: TRBJ1-1; cdr3_nt: TGTGCCAGCAGCTTGTTTGTGGGGGCCACTGAAGCTTTCTTT; cdr3_aa: CASSLFVGATEAFF
d_call: .; cdr3_length: 13; clone_size: .; v_call: TRBV28; j_call: TRBJ1-3; cdr3_nt: TGTGCCAGCAGTTTAAGGAGCGGGAACACCATATATTTT; cdr3_aa: CASSLRSGNTIYF
d_call: .; cdr3_length: 15; clone_size: once; v_call: TRBV6-5; j_call: TRBJ1-3; cdr3_nt: TGTGCCAGCAGCGCGGGGCCGAGCTCTGGAAACACCATATATTTT; cdr3_aa: CASSAGPSSGNTIYF
d_call: .; cdr3_length: 12; clone_size: .; v_call: TRBV24-1; j_call: TRBJ2-3; cdr3_nt: TGTGCCACCAGTGATGTGACTGACACGCAGTATTTT; cdr3_aa: CATSDVTDTQYF